What follows describes a single T cell receptor (beta chain). The entry originates in a study of control samples from healthy donors and cancer patients. Generated by immunoSEQ multiplex PCR, the TCRdb table keeps only in-frame clones and is missing some. The sample contains around 75,000 clones, 85% to 95% of which appear only once. The CDR3 is 15 residues long. V was clipped by 4 bases and J by 3 bases, with 13 bases between them. Germline V gene lookup returns CDR1 MDHEN and CDR2 SYDVKM. The V call is TRBV28, the J call TRBJ1-5, with D uncertain. The sample taken for sequencing was blood. The source is a woman aged 55-69 years in good health. The CDR3 nucleotides are TGTGCCAGCAGTTCCGGAGCGGGCTACAATCAGCCCCAGCATTTT. It encodes CASSSGAGYNQPQHF. Full variable domain (outside the CDR3, taken from reference TRBV28 and TRBJ1-5): DVKVTQSSRYLVKRTGEKVFLECVQDMDHENMFWYRQDPGLGLRLIYFSYDVKMKEKGDIPEGYSVSREKKERFSLILESASTNQTSMYLCASSSGAGYNQPQHFGDGTRLSIL.